This TCR beta chain was obtained from a study of regulatory T cells in long-lasting Graves disease. Overall study context: With positive TSH receptor antibodies and over 5 years of antithyroid drugs, Graves' disease was considered persistent. Study-wide findings and caveats: Favored usage of TRBV28, TRBJ1-2 and TRBJ2-5 was recorded in persistent disease.

The sample holds a few counts of this clonotype. The antigen remains undetermined. Trimming took off 3 bases at V and 4 bases at J, with 7 bases between the two ends. Germline V gene data show CDR1 as MDHEN and CDR2 as SYDVKM. This CDR3 has 13 amino acids. In building TCR beta libraries, iRepertoire HTBI primers were used together with Arm-PCR of CDR3 regions. From the multiplex PCR reads, TCRdb called clonotypes with MiXCR, one entry per CDR3 protein. Of hundreds of thousands of distinct CDR3 sequences listed, around a fifth are singletons. The sample's time point: persistent/refractory GD, antithyroid drugs over 5 years with positive TRAb. The TCR library was made from RNA that had been extracted from PBMCs in TRIzol. Patients of an endocrinology department in Xi'an, China, were included. Peripheral blood, about 8.8 milliliters of it, was drawn into EDTA tubes.

The sample consisted of peripheral blood mononuclear cells (PBMCs), taken when the disease was refractory, from a patient treated with antithyroid drugs. The clonotype comes from a female donor with Graves disease. The chain carries TRBV28 and TRBJ2-4; D may be TRBD2 (6 bases). CDR3: CASSFGRKNIQYF. The CDR3 nucleotides read TGTGCCAGCAGTTTCGGGAGAAAAAACATTCAGTACTTC.